The 27 T cell receptor beta chains reported below all come from one sample, sequenced in a study of T cell responses to AZD1222 COVID-19 vaccine. Repertoires were generated with immunoSEQ multiplex PCR, while TCRdb's copy carries only in-frame clones and drops some. Counted here are just over 80,000 clones, about 87% occurring once; the ten biggest clones make up less than 7.5%. The material was peripheral blood, obtained on day 0 of AZD1222 vaccination. Receptor source: an adult in good health.

The genes are TRBV14 and TRBJ1-3; D gene ambiguous. This CDR3 has 15 amino acids. Germline assignment: CDR1 SGHDN and CDR2 FVKESK. Trimming removed 4 bases from V and 2 bases from J, with 12 bases in between. CDR3: CASSLLSRTGNTIYF. The CDR3 region has the DNA TGTGCCAGCAGCCTACTCAGCAGGACTGGAAACACCATATATTTT.

This clone was found a few times. This chain uses TRBV30 with TRBJ1-6; D is uncertain. The CDR3 runs 12 residues. Trimming cost V 4 bases and J 5 bases, with 6 bases left between them. Germline CDR1 and CDR2: GTSNPN and SVGIG (reference sequence). The DNA for the CDR3 is TGTGCCTGGATTCTACATAATTCACCCCTCCACTTT. Its protein is CAWILHNSPLHF.

V and J are TRBV5-1 and TRBJ2-7; 7 nucleotides match TRBD1. With V trimmed by 6 bases and J by 3 bases, 9 bases remained unmatched. Germline V lookup: CDR1 SGHRS, CDR2 YFSETQ. This CDR3 region has 14 residues. The CDR3 here is CASTRDSFYYEQYF. The CDR3 region has the DNA TGCGCCAGCACCCGGGACAGCTTTTACTACGAGCAGTACTTC.

The chain has TRBV11-3 and TRBJ1-1; 8 bases map to TRBD1. This CDR3 contains 13 residues. Germline trimming cut 2 bases from V and 5 bases from J; bases unmatched to any gene: 1. In germline, CDR1 is SGHNT, CDR2 YENEEA. The CDR3 nucleotides are TGTGCCAGCAGCTTAACAGGGGGAACTGAAGCTTTCTTT. Amino acids: CASSLTGGTEAFF.

The rearrangement links TRBV24-1 to TRBJ1-2, with 10 bases aligning to TRBD1. The CDR3 extends over 14 amino acids. The germline V gene has CDR1 KGHDR and CDR2 SFDVKD. The junction had 11 bases not matched to a gene; V was cut back by 9 bases and J by 8 bases. CDR3 sequence: CATPLTGGPRGYTF. The CDR3 DNA sequence: TGTGCCACCCCCCTGACAGGGGGCCCTAGGGGCTACACCTTC.

Relative to its sample, this clone is medium-sized. The gene calls are TRBV6-4 and TRBJ2-2; 12 bases are shared with TRBD2. After removal of 4 bases from V and 4 bases from J, the junction contained 1 base not matched to a gene. The germline gives CDR1 MRHNA, CDR2 SNTAGT. The CDR3 runs to 15 residues. DNA for the CDR3: TGTGCCAGCAGTGCTAGCGGGGGGGCCACCGGGGAGCTGTTTTTT. As protein: CASSASGGATGELFF.

The chain recombines TRBV7-2 with TRBJ2-3, with TRBD2 matching over 11 bases. Germline assignment: CDR1 SGHTA and CDR2 FQGNSA. The CDR3 sequence is 17 residues long. J gave up 5 bases and V 0 bases, and 7 bases lay outside the gene matches. As DNA, the CDR3 is TGTGCCAGCAGCTTAGCTGGCTCTAGCGGGAGGAGAGATACGCAGTATTTT. Translated, it gives CASSLAGSSGRRDTQYF.

J is TRBJ1-1 and V is TRBV7-2; D not certain. The CDR3 sequence is 16 residues long. V was clipped by 3 bases and J by 1 base, with 15 bases between them. The germline V gene encodes CDR1 SGHTA and CDR2 FQGNSA. This chain's CDR3 is CASSFIRTGKNTEAFF. Written as DNA, the CDR3 is TGTGCCAGCAGCTTTATCAGGACGGGAAAGAACACTGAAGCTTTCTTT.

This clone was observed a single time. The gene calls are TRBV6-1 and TRBJ1-2; no definite D call. The CDR3 sequence is 15 residues long. Germline V gives CDR1 MNHNS, CDR2 SASEGT. V was shortened by 2 bases and J by 5 bases, with 15 bases between the two germline ends. CDR3 coding DNA: TGTGCCAGCAGTGAAAGCCGACCTTCCTCATATGGCTACACCTTC. Its protein is CASSESRPSSYGYTF.

The chain couples TRBV10-2 to TRBJ2-2, with D possibly TRBD1 on 5 matching bases. The CDR3 totals 16 residues. CDR1 WSHSY and CDR2 SAAADI come from the germline V gene. V lost 7 bases and J lost 1, with 16 bases in between. For the CDR3, the DNA is TGCGCCAGCACTCAGAAAGGTCAGGGGAACACCGGGGAGCTGTTTTTT. Its protein is CASTQKGQGNTGELFF.

V usage is TRBV10-2 and J usage is TRBJ2-1; the match to TRBD1 covers 8 bases. CDR3 size: 13 residues. The germline V gene has CDR1 WSHSY and CDR2 SAAADI. Unmatched junction bases numbered 5, after V lost 11 bases and J lost 2 bases. CDR3 amino acids: CAVGQGTYNEQFF. CDR3 DNA sequence: TGCGCCGTCGGACAGGGTACCTACAATGAGCAGTTCTTC.

The chain uses TRBV5-1 and TRBJ1-6; D remains unclear. Trimming took 1 base from V and 9 from J, leaving 14 bases between them. The CDR3 has 15 amino acids. Per the germline V gene, CDR1 is SGHRS and CDR2 is YFSETQ. CDR3 DNA: TGCGCCAGCAGCTTGAGTCCAGATGCGTCTTCACCCCTCCACTTT. Protein: CASSLSPDASSPLHF.

This clone has more than one count but fewer than ten. This CDR3 reads CASSPGAYEQYF. The CDR3 bases are TGTGCCAGCTCACCCGGGGCATACGAGCAGTACTTC. The chain joins TRBV18 to TRBJ2-7, with D perhaps being TRBD1 or TRBD2 (5 bases each). Trimming removed 3 bases from V and 4 bases from J, with 7 bases in between. CDR1 and CDR2 from the germline V gene are KGHSH and LQKENI. The CDR3 totals 12 residues.

The chain couples TRBV28 to TRBJ2-1; D gene unclear. The CDR3 covers 12 residues. The V gene lost 5 bases and the J gene lost 2 bases, with 4 bases spanning the gap. CDR1 is MDHEN and CDR2 is SYDVKM in the germline V gene. CDR3 sequence: CASSLAYNEQFF. CDR3 DNA: TGTGCCAGCAGTCTGGCCTACAATGAGCAGTTCTTC. Complete variable domain (other parts from reference TRBV28 and TRBJ2-1): DVKVTQSSRYLVKRTGEKVFLECVQDMDHENMFWYRQDPGLGLRLIYFSYDVKMKEKGDIPEGYSVSREKKERFSLILESASTNQTSMYLCASSLAYNEQFFGPGTRLTVL.

This clone was detected only once. The V call is TRBV6-2 or TRBV6-3, the J call TRBJ2-7; 11 bases are shared with TRBD2. This CDR3 spans 19 amino acids. Trimming cost V 6 bases and J 3 bases; bases outside gene matches: 19. Germline CDR1 reads MNHEY; CDR2 reads SVGEGT. CDR3 sequence reads: CASSPIRPLRGLADYEQYF. CDR3 DNA: TGTGCCAGCAGCCCCATCCGCCCCCTTCGGGGACTAGCGGACTACGAGCAGTACTTC.

The chain recombines TRBV7-6 with TRBJ2-7; 12 bases are a match to TRBD2. Germline CDR1 is SGHVS and CDR2 is FNYEAQ. This CDR3 is built from 17 residues. V lost 1 base and J lost 1; bases outside the gene matches: 5. CDR3 sequence: CASSLGLAGDLSYEQYF. The CDR3 DNA reads as TGTGCCAGCAGCTTAGGACTAGCGGGGGATTTGTCCTACGAGCAGTACTTC.

The rearrangement links TRBV4-1 to TRBJ1-2; D is unclear. V was shortened by 0 bases and J by 2 bases, with 7 bases between the two germline ends. Looked up from germline, CDR1 is MGHRA and CDR2 is YSYEKL. This CDR3 comprises 14 residues. CDR3 residues: CASSQDPENYGYTF. In DNA form, the CDR3 reads TGCGCCAGCAGCCAAGATCCGGAGAACTATGGCTACACCTTC.

The chain combines TRBV5-1 with TRBJ2-1, with TRBD2 identical over 7 bases. The J segment lost 0 bases and the V segment lost 5 bases, leaving 5 bases of the junction unmatched. The CDR3 covers 15 residues. Germline CDR1 is SGHRS and CDR2 is YFSETQ. DNA of the CDR3: TGCGCCAGCAGTCAGGCGGGGGACTCCTACAATGAGCAGTTCTTC. This encodes CASSQAGDSYNEQFF.

The V and J genes are TRBV28 and TRBJ1-5, with TRBD1 identical over 11 bases. This CDR3 contains 16 residues. V lost 6 bases, J lost 0 bases, and 4 bases stayed unmatched. The V gene's germline CDR1 is MDHEN and CDR2 SYDVKM. The CDR3 DNA is TGTGCCAGCAGGGCCGGGACAGGGGGTAGCAATCAGCCCCAGCATTTT. Translation gives CASRAGTGGSNQPQHF.

The V gene is TRBV5-5, the J gene TRBJ1-1, with 12 bases identical to TRBD1. The germline V gene has CDR1 SGHKS and CDR2 YYEKEE (reference sequence). The CDR3 contains 16 residues. V lost 8 bases, J lost 0 bases, and 8 bases stayed unmatched. The CDR3 loop is CASTAGDRGLNTEAFF. The DNA of the CDR3 is TGTGCCAGTACCGCGGGGGACAGGGGGCTGAACACTGAAGCTTTCTTT.

The V call is TRBV29-1, the J call TRBJ1-2, with D possibly TRBD1 on 5 matching bases. Trimming shortened V by 2 bases and J by 4 bases, and 14 bases separated the two germline ends. CDR3 length: 14 amino acids. The germline V gene encodes CDR1 SQVTM and CDR2 ANQGSEA. CDR3 amino acids: CSVERQGGGYGYTF. The DNA for the CDR3 is TGCAGCGTTGAACGGCAGGGTGGGGGCTATGGCTACACCTTC.

The chain combines TRBV28 with TRBJ1-2; D uncertain. Trimming took 4 bases from V and 4 from J, leaving 13 bases between them. Germline-derived CDR1 and CDR2 are MDHEN and SYDVKM. The CDR3 contains 14 residues. The CDR3 DNA sequence: TGTGCCAGCAGTTCCATAAGAGTGATCTATGGCTACACCTTC. Encoded protein: CASSSIRVIYGYTF.

This chain uses TRBV9 with TRBJ1-5; 7 bases line up with TRBD1. Germline V gene data show CDR1 as SGDLS and CDR2 as YYNGEE. V shed 4 bases and J 2 bases; nucleotides not matched to a gene: 6. This CDR3 has 15 residues. CDR3 bases: TGTGCCAGCAGCCGTACAGGGGCGGGCAATCAGCCCCAGCATTTT. The encoded protein is CASSRTGAGNQPQHF.

The chain couples TRBV11-2 to TRBJ1-2; D is unclear. The CDR3 has 16 amino acids. Trimming took 2 bases from V and 8 from J, leaving 21 bases between them. Germline V CDR1 and CDR2: SGHAT, FQNNGV. In nucleotides, the CDR3 is TGTGCCAGCAGCTTATTTATTGGAACAGTGGGTGGAGGCTACACCTTC. This sequence encodes CASSLFIGTVGGGYTF.

The gene calls are TRBV30 and TRBJ1-5, with a tentative D call TRBD1 (5 bases). This CDR3 has 14 amino acids. CDR1 is GTSNPN and CDR2 is SVGIG in the germline V gene (reference sequence). The V end lost 2 bases, the J end lost 2 bases, and 10 bases lay between the germline ends. CDR3 sequence reads: CAWSPVGGNQPQHF. For the CDR3, the DNA is TGTGCCTGGAGTCCCGTGGGGGGCAATCAGCCCCAGCATTTT.

The V call is TRBV5-1, the J call TRBJ2-7, with D perhaps assigned TRBD1 or TRBD2 (5 bases each). This CDR3 contains 10 residues. Germline V lookup: CDR1 SGHRS, CDR2 YFSETQ. Trimming pared 5 bases from V and 8 bases from J, leaving 8 bases between. CDR3 sequence reads: CASRGDQQYF. DNA for the CDR3: TGCGCCAGCAGAGGGGACCAGCAGTACTTC.

This rearrangement joins TRBV3-1 (or the pseudogene TRBV3-2) to TRBJ2-1; 10 bases align to TRBD2. The CDR3 is 17 amino acids. With 0 bases clipped from V and 5 bases from J, the junction kept 7 bases outside the gene matches. CDR1 is LGHDT and CDR2 is YNNKEL in the germline V gene (reference sequence). CDR3 region: CASSQDIGLAGDNEQFF. The CDR3 nucleotides read TGTGCCAGCAGCCAAGATATAGGCCTAGCGGGGGACAATGAGCAGTTCTTC.